The clone carrying this T cell receptor (beta chain) was seen only a few times. Antigen: not known. The conserved closing phenylalanine or tryptophan is absent in this CDR3, likely reflecting a read error. This CDR3 has 16 residues. Germline V gives CDR1 MNHNY, CDR2 SVGAGI (reference sequence). This specimen comes from a study of tumor and adjacent non-tumor tissue in lung cancer. The library came from three nested PCR rounds adapted from ARM-PCR protocols. One entry per CDR3 protein, called by TCRdb with MiXCR from the multiplex PCR reads. The sample lists about 68,000 distinct CDR3 sequences, 60% occurring once. RNA was extracted from bulk tissue without any cell sorting. Newly diagnosed lung cancer patients had thoracic surgery in China, August–November 2014, without prior chemotherapy. Study-wide points: Tumor tissue had significantly higher TCR diversity than normal lung. Top 100 clones took a larger repertoire share in normal lung.

What was sequenced was lung tumor tissue. The source of this sequence is a man aged 45 to 65 with non-small cell lung cancer. The rearrangement joins TRBV6-6 to TRBJ2-7, with D perhaps matching TRBD1 (6 bases). This CDR3 reads CAISYSIVRGHYEQYL. DNA of the CDR3: TGTGCCATCAGTTACTCGATCGTCAGGGGTCACTACGAGCAGTACCTC.